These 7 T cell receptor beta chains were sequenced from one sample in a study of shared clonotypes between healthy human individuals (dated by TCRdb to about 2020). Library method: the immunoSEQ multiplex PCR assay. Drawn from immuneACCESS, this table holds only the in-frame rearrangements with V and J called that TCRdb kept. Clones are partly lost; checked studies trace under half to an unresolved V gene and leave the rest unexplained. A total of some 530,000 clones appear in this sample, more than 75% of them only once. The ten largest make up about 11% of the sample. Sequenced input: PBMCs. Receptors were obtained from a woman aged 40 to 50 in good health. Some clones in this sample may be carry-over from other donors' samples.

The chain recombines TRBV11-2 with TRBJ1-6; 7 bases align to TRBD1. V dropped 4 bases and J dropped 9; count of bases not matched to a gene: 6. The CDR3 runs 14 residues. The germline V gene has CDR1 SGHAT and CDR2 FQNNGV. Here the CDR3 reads CASSSDRLGSPLHF. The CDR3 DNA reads TGTGCCAGCAGCTCGGACAGGCTAGGTTCACCCCTCCACTTT.

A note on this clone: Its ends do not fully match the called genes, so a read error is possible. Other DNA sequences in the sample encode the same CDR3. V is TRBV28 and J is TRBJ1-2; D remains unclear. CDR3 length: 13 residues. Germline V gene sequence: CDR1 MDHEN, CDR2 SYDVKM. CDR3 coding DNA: TGTGCCAGCAGTGATCCAGCTCGGTATGGCTACACTTTC. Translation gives CASSDPARYGYTF.

DNA for the CDR3: TGTGCCTGGAGTGTACGGCAGATTACGAATTCACCCCTCCACTTT. Amino acids: CAWSVRQITNSPLHF. The chain joins TRBV30 to TRBJ1-6, with D unresolved. This CDR3 has 15 amino acids. Trimming cost V 0 bases and J 7 bases, with 13 bases left between them. The V gene's germline CDR1 is GTSNPN and CDR2 SVGIG (reference sequence).

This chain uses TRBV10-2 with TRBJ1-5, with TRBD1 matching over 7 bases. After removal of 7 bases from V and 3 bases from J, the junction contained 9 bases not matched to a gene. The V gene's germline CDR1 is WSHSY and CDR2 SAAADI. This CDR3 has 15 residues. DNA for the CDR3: TGCGCCAGCACCCCCGCCGGGACAGACAATCAGCCCCAGCATTTT. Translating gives CASTPAGTDNQPQHF.

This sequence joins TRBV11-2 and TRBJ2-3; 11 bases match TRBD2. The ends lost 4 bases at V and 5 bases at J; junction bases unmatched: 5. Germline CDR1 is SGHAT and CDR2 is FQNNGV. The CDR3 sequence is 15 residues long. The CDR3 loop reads CASSYLAGGVDTQYF. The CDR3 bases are TGTGCCAGCAGCTACCTAGCGGGAGGAGTAGATACGCAGTATTTT.

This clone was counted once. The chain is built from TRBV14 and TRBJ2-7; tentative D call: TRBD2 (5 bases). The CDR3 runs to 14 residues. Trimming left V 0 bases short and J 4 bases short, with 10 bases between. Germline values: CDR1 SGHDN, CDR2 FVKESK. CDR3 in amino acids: CASSQDREGYEQYF. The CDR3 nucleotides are TGTGCCAGCAGCCAAGATCGTGAGGGTTACGAGCAGTACTTC.

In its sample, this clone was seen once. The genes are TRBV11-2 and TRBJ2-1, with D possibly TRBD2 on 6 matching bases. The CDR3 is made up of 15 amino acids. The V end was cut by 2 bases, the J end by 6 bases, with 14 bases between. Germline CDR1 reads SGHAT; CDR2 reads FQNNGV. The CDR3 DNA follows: TGTGCCAGCAGCTTAAGGGTTCTAGCGAGCAATGAGCAGTTCTTC. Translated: CASSLRVLASNEQFF.